The present T cell receptor beta chain was sequenced within a study of T cells in Graves' hyperthyroidism and ophthalmopathy. The investigators amplified TCR beta CDR3 regions from RNA transcripts. A first-round RT-PCR of the TCR CDR3 used the HTBI primer set. Each CDR3 protein is one row after TCRdb ran MiXCR on the multiplex PCR reads. This sample has some 500,000 distinct CDR3 sequences, with around 22% found just once. The CDR3 length is 13 residues. CDR1 is MGHRA, CDR2 YSYEKL, per germline. Trimming took 5 bases from V and 2 from J, leaving 10 bases between them. The chain is built from TRBV4-1 and TRBJ2-7; tentatively, D is TRBD1 (6 bases). The sequenced sample was blood. This receptor was obtained from a woman under 40 with Graves' ophthalmopathy. In nucleotides, the CDR3 is TGCGCCAGCAGCTCGTACAGGGCCTACGAGCAGTACTTC. Protein product: CASSSYRAYEQYF.